This T cell receptor (beta chain) was recovered during a study of shared clonotypes between healthy human individuals. On the study more broadly: Participating donors consisted of a couple of women and three men aged 18 to 49.

General study points: Four donors showed sharing of approximately 5% of naive CD4 clonotypes. Rarefaction showed sorted-subset sequencing was incomplete despite large depth.

The germline gives CDR1 SEHNR, CDR2 FQNEAQ (reference sequence). This CDR3 has 17 amino acids. V shed 4 bases, J shed 2 bases, and the junction held 9 bases outside the gene matches. The naive CD8 subset, CD45RO-negative cells positively selected for CCR7, excluded terminally differentiated effector memory CD45RA+ cells. Turning to this clone: Antigen unknown.

The input for sorted-subset replicate PCRs was approximately 190 ng DNA, 25,000 to 30,000 T cell genomes. Libraries were prepared by immunoSEQ multiplex PCR; TCRdb keeps only in-frame clonotypes and omits some of them. Of around 1,900,000 clones listed, over 85% are singletons. J is TRBJ2-5 and V is TRBV7-9; 11 nucleotides align to TRBD2. This clonotype originated in a man between 18 and 35 years old in good health. Some clones in this sample may be carry-over from other donors' samples. Material for sequencing was naive CD8+ T cells from PBMCs. The chain's CDR3 is CASSSRLAGKNQETQYF. CDR3 in DNA: TGTGCCAGCAGCTCCCGACTAGCGGGAAAGAATCAAGAGACCCAGTACTTC.